There are a few counts of the clone carrying this TCR beta chain. Assembly of TCR beta libraries relied on iRepertoire HTBI primers together with Arm-PCR of CDR3 regions. TCRdb re-derived calls from the multiplex PCR reads in MiXCR, one entry per CDR3 protein. The sample shows roughly 410,000 distinct CDR3 sequences, approximately 16% of them seen only once. Germline CDR1 is DFQATT and CDR2 is SNEGSKA (reference sequence). Germline trimming cut 5 bases from V and 4 bases from J; bases unmatched to any gene: 7. This CDR3 region has 14 residues. This entry comes from a study of regulatory T cells in long-lasting Graves disease. Specified time point: newly diagnosed GD, antithyroid drugs for less than 3 months. Isolated PBMC RNA provided the starting material for the TCR library. This sample was shared with a second study, whose subject was T cells in Graves' hyperthyroidism and ophthalmopathy.

The chain combines TRBV20-1 with TRBJ2-3; 9 nucleotides match TRBD2. Sequenced material: peripheral blood mononuclear cells (PBMCs), taken at new diagnosis, from a patient treated with antithyroid drugs. This sequence was found in a woman in her forties with Graves disease. The CDR3 DNA sequence: TGCAGTGCTCGTGGGGAGCGGGAGGCAGATACGCAGTATTTT. Translated: CSARGEREADTQYF.